These 31 T cell receptor beta chains came from one sample sequenced in a study of immune evolution from preneoplasia to lung adenocarcinoma. Method: immunoSEQ multiplex PCR; TCRdb's copy keeps in-frame clones and lacks some. The sample consists of over a thousand clones, about 87% of them appearing once. Input material: FFPE adjacent normal lung tissue. These receptors all stem from a person between 60 and 69 years old with lung adenocarcinoma.

The J gene is TRBJ1-1, the V gene TRBV5-1; tentative D call: TRBD1 (5 bases). The CDR3 is made up of 16 amino acids. V lost 0 bases and J 0 bases, leaving 12 bases between the germline ends. The germline V gene has CDR1 SGHRS and CDR2 YFSETQ. The CDR3 loop reads CASSLAGSDMNTEAFF. CDR3 bases: TGCGCCAGCAGCTTGGCCGGATCGGACATGAACACTGAAGCTTTCTTT.

The rearrangement links TRBV11-2 to TRBJ2-3; the match to TRBD1 covers 7 bases. Germline V gives CDR1 SGHAT, CDR2 FQNNGV. J gave up 1 base and V 1 base, and 5 bases lay outside the gene matches. This CDR3 is built from 16 residues. The CDR3 coding sequence is TGTGCCAGCAGCTTAGCCTACCAGGGGGGCACAGATACGCAGTATTTT. Its protein is CASSLAYQGGTDTQYF.

The chain has TRBV7-6 and TRBJ2-1; D possibly corresponds to TRBD2 (5 bases). Germline CDR1 is SGHVS and CDR2 is FNYEAQ. CDR3 length: 14 amino acids. V was cut by 4 bases and J by 9 bases, with 16 bases left in between. DNA of the CDR3: TGTGCCAGCAGCTCCCGGCACGAGAGGGTTGAGCAGTTCTTC. Translating it yields CASSSRHERVEQFF. Based on the CDR3 plus reference TRBV7-6 and TRBJ2-1, the full variable domain is GAGVSQSPRYKVTKRGQDVALRCDPISGHVSLYWYRQALGQGPEFLTYFNYEAQQDKSGLPNDRFSAERPEGSISTLTIQRTEQRDSAMYRCASSSRHERVEQFFGPGTRLTVL.

The CDR3 protein is CASSPRVSREGPMNTEAFF. The CDR3 coding sequence is TGTGCCAGCTCACCAAGGGTCAGTAGGGAAGGCCCAATGAACACTGAAGCTTTCTTT. V is TRBV18 and J is TRBJ1-1; D call uncertain. CDR1 is KGHSH and CDR2 is LQKENI in the germline V gene. With 2 bases removed from V and 0 bases from J, the gap between germline ends came to 22 bases. This CDR3 has 19 amino acids.

The chain is built from TRBV7-8 and TRBJ2-1; D uncertain. V was shortened by 5 bases and J by 0 bases, with 20 bases between the two germline ends. There are 18 residues in the CDR3. Looked up from germline, CDR1 is SGHVS and CDR2 is FQNEAQ. The CDR3 DNA sequence: TGTGCCAGCAGCACCTTGACCCCAGAAGGAAGCTCCTACAATGAGCAGTTCTTC. It yields the protein CASSTLTPEGSSYNEQFF.

The chain employs TRBV2 and TRBJ1-2; D is possibly TRBD1 (6 bases). Germline CDR1 SNHLY, CDR2 FYNNEI. V shed 5 bases and J shed 5 bases, with 6 bases lying between them. The CDR3 consists of 11 residues. The CDR3 region has the DNA TGTGCCAGCAGTACAGGGTATGGCTACACCTTC. This translates into CASSTGYGYTF.

The CDR3 nucleotides read TGTGCCAGTAGTATAGATCTGCGACCTGGCACAGATACGCAGTATTTT. It translates to CASSIDLRPGTDTQYF. The V call is TRBV19, the J call TRBJ2-3; D is undetermined. Between the trimmed V and J ends, which lost 0 bases and 1 base, there was a span of 11 bases. CDR1 is LNHDA, CDR2 SQIVND, per germline (reference sequence). The CDR3 loop spans 16 amino acids.

The chain has TRBV29-1 and TRBJ1-4, with D perhaps TRBD1 (5 bases). The CDR3 has 14 residues. V gave up 1 base and J gave up 11 bases, with 17 bases separating them. The germline CDR1 and CDR2 sequences are SQVTM and ANQGSEA. CDR3 loop: CSVEVAGDERKLFF. In DNA form, the CDR3 reads TGCAGCGTTGAAGTCGCCGGGGACGAAAGGAAACTGTTTTTT.

The chain has TRBV19 and TRBJ2-3; no definite D call. Germline V lookup: CDR1 LNHDA, CDR2 SQIVND (reference sequence). The germline V and J ends were trimmed by 1 base and 2 bases, with 13 bases remaining between them. The CDR3 is 16 amino acids. CDR3: CASSIGPGHSTDTQYF. CDR3 nucleotides: TGTGCCAGTAGTATAGGGCCAGGCCATTCCACAGATACGCAGTATTTT.

The gene calls are TRBV30 and TRBJ2-5, with D uncertain. CDR1 GTSNPN and CDR2 SVGIG come from the germline V gene (reference sequence). CDR3 length: 11 residues. CDR3 in amino acids: CAGWSEETQYF. The CDR3 DNA follows: TGTGCGGGGTGGAGCGAAGAGACCCAGTACTTC.

The chain couples TRBV6-5 to TRBJ1-2; 7 nucleotides align to TRBD1. The length of the CDR3 is 14 residues. From germline, CDR1 is MNHEY and CDR2 SVGAGI. V lost 6 bases, J lost 2 bases, and 6 bases stayed unmatched. CDR3 sequence: CASSHQGQNYGYTF. The DNA of the CDR3 is TGTGCCAGCAGCCACCAGGGACAGAACTATGGCTACACCTTC.

The chain combines TRBV2 with TRBJ1-1; 7 positions match TRBD1. The CDR3 is 14 residues long. CDR1 is SNHLY, CDR2 FYNNEI, per germline. Germline trimming cut 6 bases from V and 1 base from J; bases unmatched to any gene: 5. The CDR3 reads CASRFGTANTEAFF. The CDR3 DNA follows: TGTGCCAGCAGATTTGGGACAGCGAACACTGAAGCTTTCTTT.

The gene calls are TRBV18 and TRBJ2-7; TRBD2 matches at 11 bases. There are 15 residues in the CDR3. The V segment lost 6 bases and the J segment 3 bases; nucleotides outside the gene matches: 7. Germline V gene sequence: CDR1 KGHSH, CDR2 LQKENI. The CDR3 DNA follows: TGTGCCAGCTCCCAAACTAGCGGGAGTTTCTACGAGCAGTACTTC. It encodes CASSQTSGSFYEQYF.

A note on this clone: This same CDR3 is encoded by further DNA sequences in the sample. This chain links TRBV25-1 with TRBJ2-3; D unresolved. This CDR3 contains 11 residues. Germline-derived CDR1 and CDR2 are MGHDK and SYGVNS. Between the trimmed V and J ends, which lost 5 bases and 2 bases, there was a span of 2 bases. CDR3 region: CASSYTDTQYF. In DNA form, the CDR3 reads TGTGCCAGCAGTTACACAGATACGCAGTATTTT.

This clone was found once. The chain is built from TRBV5-4 and TRBJ1-4, with a possible D match to TRBD1 (6 bases). This CDR3 spans 14 amino acids. Germline-derived CDR1 and CDR2 are SGHNT and YYREEE (reference sequence). With 2 bases removed from V and 5 bases from J, the gap between germline ends came to 10 bases. The CDR3 loop is CASSFRDTNEKLFF. CDR3 nucleotides: TGTGCCAGCAGCTTCCGGGACACCAATGAAAAACTGTTTTTT.

For this clone: The junction does not match germline at one end; this may be a read error. This sequence joins TRBV19 and TRBJ1-6, with 9 nucleotides matching TRBD1. CDR3 size: 13 residues. Germline-derived CDR1 and CDR2 are LNHDA and SQIVND (reference sequence). The CDR3 loop is CASSFEPGQGIFF. The CDR3 DNA sequence: TGTGCCAGTAGTTTTGAACCGGGACAGGGAATTTTTTTT.

J is TRBJ2-2 and V is TRBV19; the D is unclear. This CDR3 is 14 amino acids long. The V gene's germline CDR1 is LNHDA and CDR2 SQIVND (reference sequence). V lost 7 bases and J lost 0, with 9 bases in between. The DNA of the CDR3 is TGTGCCAGTACTTGGCACGCGAACACCGGGGAGCTGTTTTTT. Translating gives CASTWHANTGELFF.

V gene TRBV30 combines with J gene TRBJ2-1; tentatively, D is TRBD1 (6 bases). Germline V gene data show CDR1 as GTSNPN and CDR2 as SVGIG (reference sequence). The CDR3 has 15 residues. The ends were cut back, 2 bases at V and 3 bases at J, with 14 bases in the middle. CDR3 in amino acids: CAWSNTWDIYNEQFF. CDR3 bases: TGTGCCTGGAGTAATACATGGGACATCTACAATGAGCAGTTCTTC.

The V gene is TRBV5-4, the J gene TRBJ2-7, with a weak D call TRBD1 (5 bases). The V end lost 4 bases, the J end lost 5 bases, and 16 bases lay between the germline ends. Germline CDR1 and CDR2: SGHNT and YYREEE (reference sequence). CDR3 length: 14 residues. CDR3 DNA: TGTGCCAGCAGCAAGACAGAAGTTCCCCACGAGCAGTACTTC. Encoded protein: CASSKTEVPHEQYF.

This clone was picked up one time. The chain couples TRBV18 to TRBJ2-1, with D unclear. Germline loops: CDR1 KGHSH, CDR2 LQKENI. V lost 6 bases to trimming and J lost 9 bases, with 12 bases between them. The CDR3 is 12 residues long. The CDR3 nucleotides are TGTGCCAGCTCCGTCTCCGTTTCTGAGCAGTTCTTC. Translated: CASSVSVSEQFF.

V is TRBV11-2 and J is TRBJ1-1; D uncertain. The CDR3 has 16 amino acids. Germline CDR1 SGHAT, CDR2 FQNNGV. V gave up 4 bases and J gave up 4 bases, with 19 bases separating them. CDR3: CASSSRKRVTGTEAFF. DNA for the CDR3: TGTGCCAGCAGCTCCCGGAAGCGGGTAACGGGCACTGAAGCTTTCTTT. The complete variable domain, with remaining parts taken from reference TRBV11-2 and TRBJ1-1, reads EAGVAQSPRYKIIEKRQSVAFWCNPISGHATLYWYQQILGQGPKLLIQFQNNGVVDDSQLPKDRFSAERLKGVDSTLKIQPAKLEDSAVYLCASSSRKRVTGTEAFFGQGTRLTVV.

The V gene is TRBV4-1, the J gene TRBJ2-5, with TRBD2 identical over 13 bases. Germline trimming cut 3 bases from V and 3 bases from J; bases unmatched to any gene: 4. CDR3 length: 16 amino acids. CDR1 is MGHRA and CDR2 is YSYEKL in the germline V gene. The CDR3 reads CASSHRLAGGEETQYF. The DNA of the CDR3 is TGCGCCAGCAGCCACCGACTAGCGGGAGGAGAAGAGACCCAGTACTTC.

The rearrangement uses TRBV5-1 and TRBJ1-1; TRBD1 matches at 9 bases. Trimming took 4 bases from V and 8 from J; bases not matched to a gene: 3. CDR1 and CDR2 from the germline V gene are SGHRS and YFSETQ. The CDR3 consists of 12 residues. The CDR3 DNA sequence: TGCGCCAGCAGCCCGGGACAGGGCGAAGCTTTCTTT. Its protein product is CASSPGQGEAFF.

The chain links TRBV11-2 to TRBJ2-3; TRBD2 matches 8 bases. This CDR3 has 16 amino acids. The germline CDR1 and CDR2 sequences are SGHAT and FQNNGV. J was trimmed by 6 bases and V by 3 bases; bases with no gene match: 11. Here the CDR3 reads CASSLETSVLLDTQYF. The CDR3 DNA is TGTGCCAGCAGCTTGGAGACTAGCGTTTTGTTGGATACGCAGTATTTT.

The chain has TRBV27 and TRBJ1-1, with D tentatively TRBD1 (5 bases). CDR1 is MNHEY and CDR2 is SMNVEV in the germline V gene (reference sequence). This CDR3 has 15 amino acids. V was shortened by 0 bases and J by 4 bases, with 12 bases between the two germline ends. The CDR3: CASSLSPGAGTEAFF. In nucleotides, the CDR3 is TGTGCCAGCAGTTTATCGCCCGGGGCGGGCACTGAAGCTTTCTTT.

The chain recombines TRBV25-1 with TRBJ1-2; D is possibly TRBD1 (6 bases). V was pared by 4 bases and J by 0 bases, with 21 bases between. Germline values: CDR1 MGHDK, CDR2 SYGVNS. CDR3 length equals 18 residues. CDR3 protein: CASSAPGGQGNPNYGYTF. The DNA for the CDR3 is TGTGCCAGCAGTGCCCCAGGTGGGCAGGGGAATCCTAACTATGGCTACACCTTC.

This rearrangement joins TRBV5-1 to TRBJ2-5, with TRBD2 as a possible D gene (5 bases). The germline gives CDR1 SGHRS, CDR2 YFSETQ. Trimming left V 5 bases short and J 5 bases short, with 13 bases between. The CDR3 totals 13 residues. CDR3 region: CASRSAGEETQYF. Written as DNA, the CDR3 is TGCGCCAGCAGGTCGGCGGGTGAGGAGACCCAGTACTTC.

The CDR3 spells CASSQADRGSNEQFF. Written as DNA, the CDR3 is TGCGCCAGCAGCCAAGCGGACAGGGGCTCCAATGAGCAGTTCTTC. This chain joins TRBV4-1 and TRBJ2-1, with TRBD1 matching over 9 bases. Trimming removed 1 base from V and 6 bases from J; junction bases left unmatched: 4. The CDR3 loop spans 15 amino acids. Germline values: CDR1 MGHRA, CDR2 YSYEKL.

The chain employs TRBV29-1 and TRBJ2-7; 9 nucleotides line up with TRBD2. This CDR3 has 15 residues. CDR1 is SQVTM, CDR2 ANQGSEA, per germline. CDR3 loop: CSTGDGGRGSYEQYF. CDR3 coding DNA: TGCAGTACAGGGGATGGCGGGAGGGGTTCCTACGAGCAGTACTTC.

The J gene is TRBJ2-1, the V gene TRBV6-5; D is possibly TRBD2 (5 bases). V shed 6 bases and J shed 8 bases, with 20 bases lying between them. The CDR3 sequence is 15 residues long. Germline V gives CDR1 MNHEY, CDR2 SVGAGI. CDR3 DNA sequence: TGTGCCAGCAGCTCCCACCGGGAAGAATTACATGAGCAGTTCTTC. Residues: CASSSHREELHEQFF.

J is TRBJ1-5 and V is TRBV6-6, with D possibly being TRBD1 (6 bases). The germline V gene has CDR1 MNHNY and CDR2 SVGAGI (reference sequence). The CDR3 covers 13 residues. The ends were cut back, 7 bases at V and 4 bases at J, with 11 bases in the middle. The CDR3 DNA is TGTGCCAGCACCGGAGGGGGGAATCAGCCCCAGCATTTT. This gives the protein CASTGGGNQPQHF.